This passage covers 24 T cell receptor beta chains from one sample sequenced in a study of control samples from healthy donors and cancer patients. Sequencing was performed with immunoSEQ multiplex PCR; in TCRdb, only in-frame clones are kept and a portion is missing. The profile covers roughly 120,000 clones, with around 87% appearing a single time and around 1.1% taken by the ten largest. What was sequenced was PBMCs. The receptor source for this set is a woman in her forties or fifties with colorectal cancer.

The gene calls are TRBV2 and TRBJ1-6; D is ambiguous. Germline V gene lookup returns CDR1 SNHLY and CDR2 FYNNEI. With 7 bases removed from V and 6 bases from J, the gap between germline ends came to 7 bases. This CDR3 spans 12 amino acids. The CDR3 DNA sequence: TGTGCCAGCAACATATTTAATTCACCCCTCCACTTT. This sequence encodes CASNIFNSPLHF.

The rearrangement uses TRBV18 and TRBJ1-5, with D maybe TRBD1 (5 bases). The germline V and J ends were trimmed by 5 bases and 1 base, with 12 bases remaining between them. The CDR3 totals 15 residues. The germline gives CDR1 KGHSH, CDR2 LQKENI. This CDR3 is CASSSTALSNQPQHF. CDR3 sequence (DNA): TGTGCCAGCTCATCGACAGCCTTAAGCAATCAGCCCCAGCATTTT.

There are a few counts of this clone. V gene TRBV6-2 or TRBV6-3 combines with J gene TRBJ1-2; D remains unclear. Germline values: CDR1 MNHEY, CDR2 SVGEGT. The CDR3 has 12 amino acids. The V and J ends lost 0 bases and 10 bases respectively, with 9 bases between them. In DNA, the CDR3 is TGTGCCAGCAGTTACTCTATAATGGACTACACCTTC. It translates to CASSYSIMDYTF.

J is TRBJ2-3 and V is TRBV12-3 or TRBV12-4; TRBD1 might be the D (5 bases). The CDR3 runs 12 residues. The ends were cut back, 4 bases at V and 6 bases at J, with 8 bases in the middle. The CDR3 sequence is CASSSTVDTQYF. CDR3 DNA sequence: TGTGCCAGCAGTTCGACAGTTGATACGCAGTATTTT.

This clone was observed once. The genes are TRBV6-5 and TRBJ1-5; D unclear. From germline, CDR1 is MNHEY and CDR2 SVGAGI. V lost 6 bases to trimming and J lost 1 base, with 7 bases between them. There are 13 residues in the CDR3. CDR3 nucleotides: TGTGCCAGCAGCCCGGACAGCAATCAGCCCCAGCATTTT. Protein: CASSPDSNQPQHF.

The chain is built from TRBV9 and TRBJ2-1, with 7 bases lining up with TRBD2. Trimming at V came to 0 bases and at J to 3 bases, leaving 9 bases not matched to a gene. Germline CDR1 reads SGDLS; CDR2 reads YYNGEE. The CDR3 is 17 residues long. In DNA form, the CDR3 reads TGTGCCAGCAGCGTAGGCGAGGGAGGGGTGTTCTACAATGAGCAGTTCTTC. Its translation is CASSVGEGGVFYNEQFF. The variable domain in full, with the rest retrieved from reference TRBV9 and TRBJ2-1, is DSGVTQTPKHLITATGQRVTLRCSPRSGDLSVYWYQQSLDQGLQFLIQYYNGEERAKGNILERFSAQQFPDLHSELNLSSLELGDSALYFCASSVGEGGVFYNEQFFGPGTRLTVL.

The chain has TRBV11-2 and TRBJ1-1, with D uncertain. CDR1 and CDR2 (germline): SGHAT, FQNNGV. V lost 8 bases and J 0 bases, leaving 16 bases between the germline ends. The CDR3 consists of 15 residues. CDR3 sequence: CASGQFRGVNTEAFF. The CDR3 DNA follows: TGTGCCAGCGGTCAGTTTCGGGGTGTGAACACTGAAGCTTTCTTT. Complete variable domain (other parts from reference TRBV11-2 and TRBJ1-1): EAGVAQSPRYKIIEKRQSVAFWCNPISGHATLYWYQQILGQGPKLLIQFQNNGVVDDSQLPKDRFSAERLKGVDSTLKIQPAKLEDSAVYLCASGQFRGVNTEAFFGQGTRLTVV.

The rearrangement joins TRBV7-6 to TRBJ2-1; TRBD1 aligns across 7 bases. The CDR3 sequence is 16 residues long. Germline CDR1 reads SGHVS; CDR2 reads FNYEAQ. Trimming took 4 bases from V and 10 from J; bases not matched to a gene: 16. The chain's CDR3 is CASSSLQRQGPGEQFF. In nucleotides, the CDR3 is TGTGCCAGCAGCTCGCTCCAGAGACAGGGCCCAGGGGAGCAGTTCTTC.

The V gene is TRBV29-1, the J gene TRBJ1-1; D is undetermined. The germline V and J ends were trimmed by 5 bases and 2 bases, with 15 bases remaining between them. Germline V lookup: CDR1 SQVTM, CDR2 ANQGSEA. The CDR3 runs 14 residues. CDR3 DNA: TGCAGCGTTTGGATGACACCTGGAAACACTGAAGCTTTCTTT. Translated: CSVWMTPGNTEAFF.

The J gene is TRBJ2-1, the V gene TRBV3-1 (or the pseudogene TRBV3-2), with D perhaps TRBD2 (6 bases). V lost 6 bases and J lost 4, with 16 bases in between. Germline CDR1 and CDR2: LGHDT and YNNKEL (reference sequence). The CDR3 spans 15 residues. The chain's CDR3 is CASRLRLAEYNEQFF. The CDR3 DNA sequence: TGTGCCAGCAGGCTTCGTTTAGCGGAATACAATGAGCAGTTCTTC.

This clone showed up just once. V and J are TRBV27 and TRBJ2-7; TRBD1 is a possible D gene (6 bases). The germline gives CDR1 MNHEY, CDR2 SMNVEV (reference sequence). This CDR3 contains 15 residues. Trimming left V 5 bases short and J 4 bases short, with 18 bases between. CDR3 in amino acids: CASSINGQGKYEQYF. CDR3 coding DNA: TGTGCCAGCAGTATCAATGGGCAGGGGAAATACGAGCAGTACTTC.

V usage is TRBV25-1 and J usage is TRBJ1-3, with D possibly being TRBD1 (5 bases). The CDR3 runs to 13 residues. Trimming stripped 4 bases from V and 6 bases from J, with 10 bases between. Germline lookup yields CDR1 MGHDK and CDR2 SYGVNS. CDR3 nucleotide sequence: TGTGCCAGCAGTGCGAGGGGTGAAAACACCATATATTTT. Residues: CASSARGENTIYF.

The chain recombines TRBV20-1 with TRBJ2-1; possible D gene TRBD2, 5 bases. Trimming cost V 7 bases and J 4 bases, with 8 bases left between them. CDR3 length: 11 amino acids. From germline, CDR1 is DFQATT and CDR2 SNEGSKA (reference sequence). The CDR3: CSGRDYNEQFF. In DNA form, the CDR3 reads TGCAGTGGACGGGATTACAATGAGCAGTTCTTC.

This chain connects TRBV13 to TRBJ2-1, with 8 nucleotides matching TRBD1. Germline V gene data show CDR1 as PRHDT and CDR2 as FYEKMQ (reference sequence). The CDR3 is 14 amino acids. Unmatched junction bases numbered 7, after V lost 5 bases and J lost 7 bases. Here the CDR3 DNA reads TGTGCCAGCAGCCCGCCGGACAGGGTGAATGAGCAGTTCTTC. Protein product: CASSPPDRVNEQFF.

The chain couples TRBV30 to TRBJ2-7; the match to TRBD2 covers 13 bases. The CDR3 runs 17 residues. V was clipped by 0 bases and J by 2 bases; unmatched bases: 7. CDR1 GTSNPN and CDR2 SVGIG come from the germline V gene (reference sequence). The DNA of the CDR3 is TGTGCCTGGAGTGTAGCCGGGACTAGCGGGGTGACCTACGAGCAGTACTTC. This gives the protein CAWSVAGTSGVTYEQYF.

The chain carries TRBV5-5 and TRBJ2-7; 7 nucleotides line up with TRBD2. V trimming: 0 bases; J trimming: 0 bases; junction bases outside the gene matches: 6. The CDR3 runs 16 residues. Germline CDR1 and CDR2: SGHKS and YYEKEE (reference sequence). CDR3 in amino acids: CASSLGLAVSSYEQYF. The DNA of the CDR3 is TGTGCCAGCAGCTTGGGTCTAGCGGTAAGCTCCTACGAGCAGTACTTC.

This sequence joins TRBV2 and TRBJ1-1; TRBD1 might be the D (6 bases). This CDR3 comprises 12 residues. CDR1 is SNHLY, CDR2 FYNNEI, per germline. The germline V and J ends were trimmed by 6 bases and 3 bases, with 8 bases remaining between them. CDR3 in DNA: TGTGCCAGCAGGAAGGGGGACACTGAAGCTTTCTTT. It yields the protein CASRKGDTEAFF.

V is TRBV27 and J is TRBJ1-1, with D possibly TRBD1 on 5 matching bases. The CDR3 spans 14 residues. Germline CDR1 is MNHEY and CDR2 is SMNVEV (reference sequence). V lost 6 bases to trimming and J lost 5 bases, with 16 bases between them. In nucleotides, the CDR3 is TGTGCCAGCAGCGAACGGGGGAGGCTGACTGAAGCTTTCTTT. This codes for CASSERGRLTEAFF.

The CDR3 nucleotides are TGCAGCGAGCCCCACTACACACCCCACGAGCAGTACTTC. This gives the protein CSEPHYTPHEQYF. The chain recombines TRBV29-1 with TRBJ2-7; the D is unclear. V was clipped by 7 bases and J by 5 bases, with 18 bases between them. CDR3 length: 13 residues. In germline, CDR1 is SQVTM, CDR2 ANQGSEA.

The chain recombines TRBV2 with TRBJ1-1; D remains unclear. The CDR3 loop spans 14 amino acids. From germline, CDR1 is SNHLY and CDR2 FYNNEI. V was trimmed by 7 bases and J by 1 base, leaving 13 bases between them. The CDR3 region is CASKVQASNTEAFF. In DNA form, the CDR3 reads TGTGCCAGCAAGGTGCAGGCCTCGAACACTGAAGCTTTCTTT.

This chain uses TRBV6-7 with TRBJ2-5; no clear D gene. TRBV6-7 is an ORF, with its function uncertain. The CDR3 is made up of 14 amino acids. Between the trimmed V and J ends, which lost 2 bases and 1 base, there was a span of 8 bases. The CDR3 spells CASSYPSFQETQYF. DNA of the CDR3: TGTGCCAGCAGTTACCCGAGCTTCCAAGAGACCCAGTACTTC.

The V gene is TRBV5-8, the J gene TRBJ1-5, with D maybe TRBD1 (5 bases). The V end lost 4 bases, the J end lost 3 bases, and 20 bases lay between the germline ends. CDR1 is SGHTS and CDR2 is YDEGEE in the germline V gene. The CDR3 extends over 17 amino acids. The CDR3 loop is CASSLEEGFMINQPQHF. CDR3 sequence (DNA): TGTGCCAGCAGCCTCGAGGAGGGGTTCATGATCAATCAGCCCCAGCATTTT.

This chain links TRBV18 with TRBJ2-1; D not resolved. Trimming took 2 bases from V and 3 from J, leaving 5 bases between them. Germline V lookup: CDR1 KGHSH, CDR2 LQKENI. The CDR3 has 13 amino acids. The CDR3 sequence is CASSPVGYNEQFF. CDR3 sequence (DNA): TGTGCCAGCTCACCAGTCGGCTACAATGAGCAGTTCTTC.

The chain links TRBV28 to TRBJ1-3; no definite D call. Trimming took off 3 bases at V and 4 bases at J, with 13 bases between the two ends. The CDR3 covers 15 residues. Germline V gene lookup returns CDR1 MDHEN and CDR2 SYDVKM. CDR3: CASSLRGLSGNTIYF. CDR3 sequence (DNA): TGTGCCAGCAGTTTGAGAGGGCTCTCAGGAAACACCATATATTTT.